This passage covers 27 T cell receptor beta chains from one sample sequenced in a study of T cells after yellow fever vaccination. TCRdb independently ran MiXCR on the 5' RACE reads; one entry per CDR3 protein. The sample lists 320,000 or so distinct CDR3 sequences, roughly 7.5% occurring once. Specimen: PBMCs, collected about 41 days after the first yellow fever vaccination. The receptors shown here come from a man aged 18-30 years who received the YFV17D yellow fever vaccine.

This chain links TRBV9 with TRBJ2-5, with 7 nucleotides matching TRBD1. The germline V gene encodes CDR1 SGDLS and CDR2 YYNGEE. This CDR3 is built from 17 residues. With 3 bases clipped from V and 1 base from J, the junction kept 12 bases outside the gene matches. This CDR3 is CASSGHPGQFVQETQYF. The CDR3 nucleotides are TGTGCCAGCAGCGGGCATCCGGGACAGTTCGTCCAAGAGACCCAGTACTTC.

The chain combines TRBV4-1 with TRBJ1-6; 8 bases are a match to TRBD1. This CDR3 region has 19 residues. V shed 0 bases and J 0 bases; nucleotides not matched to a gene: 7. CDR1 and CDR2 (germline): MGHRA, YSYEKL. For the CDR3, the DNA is TGCGCCAGCAGCCAAGACAGGGGGCCTCTTAGCTCCTATAATTCACCCCTCCACTTT. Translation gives CASSQDRGPLSSYNSPLHF.

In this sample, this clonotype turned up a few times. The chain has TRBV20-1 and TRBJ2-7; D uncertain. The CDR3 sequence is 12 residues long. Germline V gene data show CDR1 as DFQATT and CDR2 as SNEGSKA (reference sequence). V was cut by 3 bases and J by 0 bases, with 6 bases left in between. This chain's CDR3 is CSASASSYEQYF. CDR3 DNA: TGCAGTGCTAGCGCGAGCTCCTACGAGCAGTACTTC.

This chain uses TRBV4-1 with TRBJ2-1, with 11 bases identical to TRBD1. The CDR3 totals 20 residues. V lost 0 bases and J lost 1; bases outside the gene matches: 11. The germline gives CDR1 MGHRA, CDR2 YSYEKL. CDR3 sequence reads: CASSQDPRTGGGMSYNEQFF. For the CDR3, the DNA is TGCGCCAGCAGCCAAGATCCCAGGACAGGGGGCGGAATGTCCTACAATGAGCAGTTCTTC.

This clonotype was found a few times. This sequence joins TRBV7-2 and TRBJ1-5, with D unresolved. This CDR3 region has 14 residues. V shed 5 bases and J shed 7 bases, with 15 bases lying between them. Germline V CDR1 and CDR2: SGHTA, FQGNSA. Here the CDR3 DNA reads TGTGCCAGCAGCCCCGTTTCGGGAAACCAGCCCCAGCATTTT. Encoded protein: CASSPVSGNQPQHF.

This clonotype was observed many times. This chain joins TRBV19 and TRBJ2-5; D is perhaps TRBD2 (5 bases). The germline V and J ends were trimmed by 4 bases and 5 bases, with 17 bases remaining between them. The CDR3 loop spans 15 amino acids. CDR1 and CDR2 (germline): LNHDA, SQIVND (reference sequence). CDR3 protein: CASSTYSGRRETQYF. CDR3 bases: TGTGCCAGTAGTACGTATTCGGGAAGAAGGGAGACCCAGTACTTC. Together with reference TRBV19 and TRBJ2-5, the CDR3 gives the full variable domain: DGGITQSPKYLFRKEGQNVTLSCEQNLNHDAMYWYRQDPGQGLRLIYYSQIVNDFQKGDIAEGYSVSREKKESFPLTVTSAQKNPTAFYLCASSTYSGRRETQYFGPGTRLLVL.

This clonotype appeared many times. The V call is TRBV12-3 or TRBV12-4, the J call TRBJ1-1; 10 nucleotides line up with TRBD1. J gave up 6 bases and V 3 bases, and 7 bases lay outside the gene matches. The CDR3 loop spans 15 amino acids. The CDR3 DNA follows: TGTGCCAGCAGTTTTGGACAGGGGGGTGTGGCTGAAGCTTTCTTT. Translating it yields CASSFGQGGVAEAFF.

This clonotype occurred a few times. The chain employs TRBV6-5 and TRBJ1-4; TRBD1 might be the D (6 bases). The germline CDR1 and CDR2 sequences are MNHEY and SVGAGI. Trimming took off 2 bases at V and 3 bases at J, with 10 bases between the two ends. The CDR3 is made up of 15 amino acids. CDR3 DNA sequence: TGTGCCAGCAGTTACCTAGGACAGCCTAATGAAAAACTGTTTTTT. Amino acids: CASSYLGQPNEKLFF.

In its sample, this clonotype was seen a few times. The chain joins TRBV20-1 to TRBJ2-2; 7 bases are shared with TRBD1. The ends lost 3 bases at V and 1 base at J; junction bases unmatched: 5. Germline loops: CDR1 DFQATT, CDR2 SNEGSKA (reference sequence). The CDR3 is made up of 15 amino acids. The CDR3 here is CSASSRDRNTGELFF. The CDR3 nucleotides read TGCAGTGCTAGTAGTCGGGACAGGAACACCGGGGAGCTGTTTTTT.

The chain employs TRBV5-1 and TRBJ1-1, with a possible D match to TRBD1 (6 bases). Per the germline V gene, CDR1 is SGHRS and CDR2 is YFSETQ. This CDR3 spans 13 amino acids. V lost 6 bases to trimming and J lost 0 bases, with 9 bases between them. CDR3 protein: CASTGALNTEAFF. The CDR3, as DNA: TGCGCCAGCACAGGGGCGTTGAACACTGAAGCTTTCTTT.

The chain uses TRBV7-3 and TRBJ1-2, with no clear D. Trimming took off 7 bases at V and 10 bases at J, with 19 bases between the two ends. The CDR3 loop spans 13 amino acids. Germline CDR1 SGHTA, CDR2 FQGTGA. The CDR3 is CASTTGSGRDYTF. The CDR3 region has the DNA TGTGCCAGCACCACCGGTAGCGGTCGTGACTACACCTTC.

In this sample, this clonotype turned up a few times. CDR3 nucleotides: TGCAGCGTTGAAATAGGGGAAGGCCAGCCCCAGCATTTT. As protein: CSVEIGEGQPQHF. The rearrangement links TRBV29-1 to TRBJ1-5; the D gene is possibly TRBD1 (5 bases). This CDR3 is 13 amino acids long. The germline V gene encodes CDR1 SQVTM and CDR2 ANQGSEA. Trimming took off 2 bases at V and 7 bases at J, with 12 bases between the two ends. The full variable domain, with the rest looked up from reference TRBV29-1 and TRBJ1-5, is SAVISQKPSRDICQRGTSLTIQCQVDSQVTMMFWYRQQPGQSLTLIATANQGSEATYESGFVIDKFPISRPNLTFSTLTVSNMSPEDSSIYLCSVEIGEGQPQHFGDGTRLSIL.

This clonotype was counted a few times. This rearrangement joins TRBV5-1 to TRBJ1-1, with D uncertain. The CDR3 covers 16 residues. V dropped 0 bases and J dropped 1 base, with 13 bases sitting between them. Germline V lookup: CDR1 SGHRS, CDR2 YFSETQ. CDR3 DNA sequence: TGCGCCAGCAGCTTGGCCCGGTCTGCCCGGAACACTGAAGCTTTCTTT. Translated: CASSLARSARNTEAFF.

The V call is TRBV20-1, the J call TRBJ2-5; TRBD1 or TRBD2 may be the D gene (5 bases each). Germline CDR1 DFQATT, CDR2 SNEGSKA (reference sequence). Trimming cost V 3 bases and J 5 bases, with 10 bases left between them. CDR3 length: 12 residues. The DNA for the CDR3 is TGCAGTGCTAGTCAGGGAGCGGAGACCCAGTACTTC. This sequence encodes CSASQGAETQYF.

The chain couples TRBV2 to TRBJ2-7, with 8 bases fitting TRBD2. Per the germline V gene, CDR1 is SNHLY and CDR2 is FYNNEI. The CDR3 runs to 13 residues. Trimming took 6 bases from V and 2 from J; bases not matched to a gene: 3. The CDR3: CASRAGGPYEQYF. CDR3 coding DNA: TGTGCCAGCAGGGCGGGGGGACCCTACGAGCAGTACTTC.

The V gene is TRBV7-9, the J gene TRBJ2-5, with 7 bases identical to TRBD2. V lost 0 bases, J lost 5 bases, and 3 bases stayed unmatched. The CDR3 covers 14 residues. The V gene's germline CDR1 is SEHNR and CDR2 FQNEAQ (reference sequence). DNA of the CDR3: TGTGCCAGCAGCTTAGCGGGGGGGAGCGAGACCCAGTACTTC. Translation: CASSLAGGSETQYF. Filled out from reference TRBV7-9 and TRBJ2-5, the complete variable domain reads DTGVSQNPRHKITKRGQNVTFRCDPISEHNRLYWYRQTLGQGPEFLTYFQNEAQLEKSRLLSDRFSAERPKGSFSTLEIQRTEQGDSAMYLCASSLAGGSETQYFGPGTRLLVL.

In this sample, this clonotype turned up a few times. CDR3 bases: TGTGCCACCAGCCCAGCGGGGGGCCCGAAGACCCAGTACTTC. This codes for CATSPAGGPKTQYF. The chain couples TRBV24-1 to TRBJ2-5; 9 positions match TRBD2. V trimming: 7 bases; J trimming: 6 bases; junction bases outside the gene matches: 8. The germline CDR1 and CDR2 sequences are KGHDR and SFDVKD. CDR3 length: 14 residues.

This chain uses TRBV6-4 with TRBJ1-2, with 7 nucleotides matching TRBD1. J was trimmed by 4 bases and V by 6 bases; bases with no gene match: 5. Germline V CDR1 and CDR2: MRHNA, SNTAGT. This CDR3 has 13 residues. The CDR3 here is CASSRDRLYGYTF. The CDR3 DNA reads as TGTGCCAGCAGCCGGGACAGACTCTATGGCTACACCTTC.

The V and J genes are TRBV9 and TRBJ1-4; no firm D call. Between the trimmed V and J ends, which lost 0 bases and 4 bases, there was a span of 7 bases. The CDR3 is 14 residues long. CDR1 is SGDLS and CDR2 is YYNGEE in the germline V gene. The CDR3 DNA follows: TGTGCCAGCAGCGTAGAAGGCGGTAATGAAAAACTGTTTTTT. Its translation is CASSVEGGNEKLFF.

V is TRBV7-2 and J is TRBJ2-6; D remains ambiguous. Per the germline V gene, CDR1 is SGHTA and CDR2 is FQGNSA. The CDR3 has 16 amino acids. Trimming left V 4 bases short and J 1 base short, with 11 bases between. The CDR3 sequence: CASSSDGFSGANVLTF. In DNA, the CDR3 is TGTGCCAGCAGCTCTGACGGGTTTTCTGGGGCCAACGTCCTGACTTTC.

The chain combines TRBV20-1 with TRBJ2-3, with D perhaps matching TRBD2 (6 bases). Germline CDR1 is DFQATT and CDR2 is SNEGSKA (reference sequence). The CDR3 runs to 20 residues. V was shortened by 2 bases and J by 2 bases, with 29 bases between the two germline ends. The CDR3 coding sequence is TGCAGTGCTAGATGGATCCGGGAGAAGACTAACAACTCTAACACAGATACGCAGTATTTT. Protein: CSARWIREKTNNSNTDTQYF.

CDR3 in DNA: TGTGCCACCAGTGACCGGGACCAATACTCCTACAATGAGCAGTTCTTC. It translates to CATSDRDQYSYNEQFF. This chain joins TRBV24-1 and TRBJ2-1, with D possibly called TRBD1 or TRBD2 (5 bases each). This CDR3 is built from 16 residues. V gave up 4 bases and J gave up 0 bases, with 12 bases separating them. CDR1 is KGHDR, CDR2 SFDVKD, per germline.

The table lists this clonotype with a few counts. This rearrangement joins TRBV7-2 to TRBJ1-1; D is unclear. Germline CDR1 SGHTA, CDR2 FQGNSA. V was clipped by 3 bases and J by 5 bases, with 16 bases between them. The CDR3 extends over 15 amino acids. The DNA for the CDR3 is TGTGCCAGCAGCTTGGCCCGGGTCCCGGGGACTGAAGCTTTCTTT. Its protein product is CASSLARVPGTEAFF.

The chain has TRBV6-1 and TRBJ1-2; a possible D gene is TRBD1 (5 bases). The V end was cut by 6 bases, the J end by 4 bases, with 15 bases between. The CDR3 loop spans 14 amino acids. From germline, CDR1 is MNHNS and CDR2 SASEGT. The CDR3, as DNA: TGTGCCAGCAGCAAAGAGGGACGGTTCTATGGCTACACCTTC. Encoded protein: CASSKEGRFYGYTF.

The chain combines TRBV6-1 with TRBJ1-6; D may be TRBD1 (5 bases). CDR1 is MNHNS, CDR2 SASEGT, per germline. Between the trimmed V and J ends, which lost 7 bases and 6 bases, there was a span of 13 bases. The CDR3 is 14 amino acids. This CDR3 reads CASTRRGPNSPLHF. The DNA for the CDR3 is TGTGCCAGCACCCGGCGGGGCCCTAATTCACCCCTCCACTTT.

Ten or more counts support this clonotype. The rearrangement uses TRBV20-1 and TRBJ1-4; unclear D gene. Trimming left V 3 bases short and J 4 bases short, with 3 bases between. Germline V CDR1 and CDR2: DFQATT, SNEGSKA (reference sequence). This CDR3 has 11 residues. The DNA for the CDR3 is TGCAGTGCTAGGAATAATGAAAAACTGTTTTTT. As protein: CSARNNEKLFF.

This chain's CDR3 is CAWSDRAEQYF. The CDR3 DNA reads as TGTGCCTGGAGTGATCGGGCCGAGCAGTACTTC. The chain links TRBV30 to TRBJ2-7, with D uncertain. V dropped 1 base and J dropped 6 bases, with 7 bases sitting between them. CDR3 size: 11 residues. Per the germline V gene, CDR1 is GTSNPN and CDR2 is SVGIG (reference sequence).